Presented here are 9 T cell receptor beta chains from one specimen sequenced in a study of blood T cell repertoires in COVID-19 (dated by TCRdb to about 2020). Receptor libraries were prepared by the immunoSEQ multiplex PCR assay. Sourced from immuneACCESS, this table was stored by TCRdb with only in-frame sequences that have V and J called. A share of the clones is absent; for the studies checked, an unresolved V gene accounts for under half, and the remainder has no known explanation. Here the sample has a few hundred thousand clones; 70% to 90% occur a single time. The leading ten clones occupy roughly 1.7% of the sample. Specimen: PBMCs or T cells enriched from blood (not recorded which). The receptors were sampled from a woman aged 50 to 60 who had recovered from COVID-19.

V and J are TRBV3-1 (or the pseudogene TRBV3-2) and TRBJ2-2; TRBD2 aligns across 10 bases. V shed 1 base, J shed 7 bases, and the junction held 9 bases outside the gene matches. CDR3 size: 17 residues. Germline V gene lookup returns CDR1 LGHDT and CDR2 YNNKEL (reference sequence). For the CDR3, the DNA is TGTGCCAGCAGCCAAGTGCGGAGCGGGAGGGTATACGGGGAGCTGTTTTTT. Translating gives CASSQVRSGRVYGELFF.

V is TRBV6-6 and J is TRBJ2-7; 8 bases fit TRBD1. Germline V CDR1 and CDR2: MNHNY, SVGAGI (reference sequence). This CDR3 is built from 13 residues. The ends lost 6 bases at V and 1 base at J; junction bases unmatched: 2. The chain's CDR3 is CASRRTGSYEQYF. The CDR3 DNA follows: TGTGCCAGCAGGCGGACAGGGTCCTACGAGCAGTACTTC.

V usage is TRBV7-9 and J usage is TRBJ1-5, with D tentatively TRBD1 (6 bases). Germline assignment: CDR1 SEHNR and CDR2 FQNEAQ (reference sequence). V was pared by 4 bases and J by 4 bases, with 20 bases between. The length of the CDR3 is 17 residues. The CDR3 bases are TGTGCCAGCAGCTCCACAGGGTCGGCGGGTTATAATCAGCCCCAGCATTTT. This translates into CASSSTGSAGYNQPQHF.

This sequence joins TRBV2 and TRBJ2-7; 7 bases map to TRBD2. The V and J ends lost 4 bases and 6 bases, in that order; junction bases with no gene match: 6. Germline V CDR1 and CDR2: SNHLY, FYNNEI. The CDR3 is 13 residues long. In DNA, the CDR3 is TGTGCCAGCAGTGCTGAGCGGGAAGGCGAGCAGTACTTC. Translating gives CASSAEREGEQYF. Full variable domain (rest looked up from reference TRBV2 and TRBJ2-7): EPEVTQTPSHQVTQMGQEVILRCVPISNHLYFYWYRQILGQKVEFLVSFYNNEISEKSEIFDDQFSVERPDGSNFTLKIRSTKLEDSAMYFCASSAEREGEQYFGPGTRLTVT.

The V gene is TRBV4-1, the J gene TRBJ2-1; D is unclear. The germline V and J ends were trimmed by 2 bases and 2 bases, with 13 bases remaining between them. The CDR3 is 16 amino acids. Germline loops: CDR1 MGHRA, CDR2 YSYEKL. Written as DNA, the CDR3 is TGCGCCAGCAGCCAATCAGTATTTATCGCCTACAATGAGCAGTTCTTC. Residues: CASSQSVFIAYNEQFF.

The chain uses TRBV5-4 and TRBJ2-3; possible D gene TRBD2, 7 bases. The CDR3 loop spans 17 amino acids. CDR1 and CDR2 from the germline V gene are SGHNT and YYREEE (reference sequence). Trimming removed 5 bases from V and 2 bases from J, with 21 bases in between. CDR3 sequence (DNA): TGTGCCAGCAGACGGGGGGCGGGGCTGTCCCTCACAGATACGCAGTATTTT. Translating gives CASRRGAGLSLTDTQYF. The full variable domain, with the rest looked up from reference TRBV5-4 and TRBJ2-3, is ETGVTQSPTHLIKTRGQQVTLRCSSQSGHNTVSWYQQALGQGPQFIFQYYREEENGRGNFPPRFSGLQFPNYSSELNVNALELDDSALYLCASRRGAGLSLTDTQYFGPGTRLTVL.

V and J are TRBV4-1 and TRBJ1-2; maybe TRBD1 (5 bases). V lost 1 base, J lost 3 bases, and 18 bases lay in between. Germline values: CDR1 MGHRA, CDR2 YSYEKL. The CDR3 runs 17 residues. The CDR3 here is CASSQGSTAQEDYGYTF. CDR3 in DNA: TGCGCCAGCAGCCAAGGCTCGACAGCACAAGAGGACTATGGCTACACCTTC.

This chain's CDR3 is CASSLFKKGKGEKLFF. The CDR3 DNA is TGTGCCAGCAGTTTATTCAAGAAGGGGAAAGGCGAAAAACTGTTTTTT. The genes are TRBV28 and TRBJ1-4, with D perhaps TRBD1 (5 bases). The CDR3 extends over 16 amino acids. Between the trimmed V and J ends, which lost 1 base and 8 bases, there was a span of 17 bases. CDR1 MDHEN and CDR2 SYDVKM come from the germline V gene.

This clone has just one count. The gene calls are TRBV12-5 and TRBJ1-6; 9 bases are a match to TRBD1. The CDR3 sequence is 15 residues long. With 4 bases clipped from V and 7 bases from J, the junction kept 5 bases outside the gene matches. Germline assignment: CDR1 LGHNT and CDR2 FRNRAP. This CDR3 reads CASGSGTGRNSPLHF. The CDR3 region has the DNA TGTGCTAGTGGTTCTGGGACAGGGAGGAATTCACCCCTCCACTTT.